This TCR beta chain was observed in a study of blood T cells in healthy people across ages. Primed by a sample-barcoded 5' primer and a J-beta primer mix, a second PCR proceeded for 7 to 11 cycles. From each sample, at least 2.5 million paired-end reads containing CDR3 were obtained. TCRdb passed the 5' RACE reads through MiXCR, listing each CDR3 protein once. The sample yields hundreds of thousands of distinct CDR3 sequences, more than 45% seen once. This CDR3 spans 14 amino acids. CDR1 and CDR2 from the germline V gene are SNHLY and FYNNEI. Sequenced material: blood. This receptor was obtained from a man aged 80 or over in good health. This chain joins TRBV2 and TRBJ2-5; tentatively, D is TRBD1 or TRBD2 (5 bases each). With the DNA end fitting TRBJ2-7 better, the J assignment may be wrong. CDR3 DNA sequence: TGTGCCGTCAGAAAAGGCCCGGGGACGGGCGAGCAGTACTTC. It translates to CAVRKGPGTGEQYF.